This T cell receptor beta chain was sequenced for a study of human T cells and chemical hapten exposure. In TCRdb, the RACE reads were re-called with MiXCR into one record per CDR3 protein. Among some 83,000 distinct CDR3 sequences listed, about 11% were seen once. The germline CDR1 and CDR2 sequences are SGHNT and YENEEA. The CDR3 is 15 amino acids. Trimming removed 1 base from V and 9 bases from J; junction bases left unmatched: 8. This clonotype showed up just a few times. Time point given: patch test 1, 2 weeks after DPC sensitization. Treatment specified: therapeutic diphenylcyclopropenone sensitization with weekly scalp DPC.

This sequence originates from a woman in her 50s with alopecia areata. Some clones in this sample may be carry-over from other donors' samples. V is TRBV11-3 and J is TRBJ2-1, with 8 bases aligning to TRBD1. Source: whole blood, taken in connection with sensitization to the hapten diphenylcyclopropenone (DPC). The CDR3 loop reads CASSLAGGKLGEQFF. CDR3 DNA: TGTGCCAGCAGCTTAGCAGGGGGCAAGTTGGGTGAGCAGTTCTTC.